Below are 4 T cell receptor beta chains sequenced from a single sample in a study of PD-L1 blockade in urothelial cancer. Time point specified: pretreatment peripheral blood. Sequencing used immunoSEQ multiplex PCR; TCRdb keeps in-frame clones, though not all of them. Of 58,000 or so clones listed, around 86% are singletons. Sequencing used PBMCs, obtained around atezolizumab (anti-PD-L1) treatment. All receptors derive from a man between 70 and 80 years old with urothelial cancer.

Here the CDR3 reads CASSGGERTGVYEQYF. The CDR3 DNA reads as TGTGCCAGCAGCGGTGGGGAGAGGACAGGAGTCTACGAGCAGTACTTC. The rearrangement joins TRBV13 to TRBJ2-7; 7 nucleotides line up with TRBD1. The germline V gene encodes CDR1 PRHDT and CDR2 FYEKMQ (reference sequence). With 5 bases clipped from V and 3 bases from J, the junction kept 13 bases outside the gene matches. CDR3 length: 16 amino acids. Full variable domain (outside the CDR3, taken from reference TRBV13 and TRBJ2-7): AAGVIQSPRHLIKEKRETATLKCYPIPRHDTVYWYQQGPGQDPQFLISFYEKMQSDKGSIPDRFSAQQFSDYHSELNMSSLELGDSALYFCASSGGERTGVYEQYFGPGTRLTVT.

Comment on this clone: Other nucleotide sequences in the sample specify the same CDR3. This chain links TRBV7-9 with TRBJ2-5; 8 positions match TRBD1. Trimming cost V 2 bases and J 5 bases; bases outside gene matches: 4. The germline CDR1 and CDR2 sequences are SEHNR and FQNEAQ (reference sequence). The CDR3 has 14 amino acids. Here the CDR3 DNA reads TGTGCCAGCAGCTTACAGGGGGCTTGGGAGACCCAGTACTTC. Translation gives CASSLQGAWETQYF.

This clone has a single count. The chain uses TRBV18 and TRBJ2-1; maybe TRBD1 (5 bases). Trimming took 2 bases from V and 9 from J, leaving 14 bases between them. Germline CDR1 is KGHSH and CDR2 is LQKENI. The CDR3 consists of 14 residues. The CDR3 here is CASSPGQGIGEQFF. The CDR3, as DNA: TGTGCCAGCTCACCAGGGCAGGGAATTGGTGAGCAGTTCTTC.

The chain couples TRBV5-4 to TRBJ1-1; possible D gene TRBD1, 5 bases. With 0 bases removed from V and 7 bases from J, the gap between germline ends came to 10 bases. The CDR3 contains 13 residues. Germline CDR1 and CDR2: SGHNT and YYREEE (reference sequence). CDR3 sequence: CASSLDRWGEAFF. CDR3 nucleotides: TGTGCCAGCAGCTTGGACAGGTGGGGTGAAGCTTTCTTT.